These T cell receptor beta chains were read from a single sample in a study of T cell responses to AZD1222 COVID-19 vaccine. Sequenced by immunoSEQ multiplex PCR; TCRdb stores in-frame clones only, minus some. This sample has some 130,000 clones, with 87% found just once. The sample in question was peripheral blood, obtained 28 days after the second AZD1222 dose. All receptors come from an adult who received the AZD1222 COVID-19 vaccine. Each CDR3 is given with its conserved first and last residue. The D gene is left open where the match is weak. Size is stated for part of the rows, as once, few or many counts, or as a class when the clone is expanded.

CDR3 length	D gene	clone size	V gene	J gene	CDR3 DNA	CDR3 protein
13	NA	NA	TRBV6-5	TRBJ2-5	TGTGCCAGCAGTTACTCGGGCTCCCGACAAAAGTACTTC	CASSYSGSRQKYF
15	NA	once	TRBV7-2	TRBJ1-3	TGTGCCAGCAGCCGCTACAGCAGCTCTGGAAACACCATATATTTT	CASSRYSSSGNTIYF
17	NA	once	TRBV3-1/TRBV3-2	TRBJ2-3	TGTGCCAGCAGCCAAGAAGGGCCAAGACAATCCACAGATACGCAGTATTTT	CASSQEGPRQSTDTQYF
16	NA	once	TRBV2	TRBJ1-3	TGTGCCAGCAGTGTGTTTTGGCAGGGGACTGGAAACACCATATATTTT	CASSVFWQGTGNTIYF
13	NA	NA	TRBV7-7	TRBJ1-1	TGTGCTAGCAGCTTATCAAGGAACACTGAAGCTTTCTTT	CASSLSRNTEAFF
14	NA	NA	TRBV6-2/TRBV6-3	TRBJ2-7	TGTGCCAGCAGTTACCTAAGGCAGGGCGGCGAGCAGTACTTC	CASSYLRQGGEQYF
13	NA	once	TRBV29-1	TRBJ1-6	TGCAGCGTTCGGGGGGCCCTTAATTCACCCCTCCACTTT	CSVRGALNSPLHF
15	TRBD1	few	TRBV5-6	TRBJ1-2	TGTGCCAGCAGCTTGGCCCTCAGGGGGCGACCTGGCTACACCTTC	CASSLALRGRPGYTF
14	NA	NA	TRBV19	TRBJ1-4	TGTGCCAGTAGCCGGGGATCAGCGGGTGAAAAACTGTTTTTT	CASSRGSAGEKLFF
14	TRBD1	NA	TRBV3-1/TRBV3-2	TRBJ1-2	TGTGCCAGCAGCCCCGGACAGGGGGCGTTCGGCTACACCTTC	CASSPGQGAFGYTF
13	NA	NA	TRBV5-5	TRBJ2-2	TGTGCCAGCAGCCAAGGGGACACCGGGGAGCTGTTTTTT	CASSQGDTGELFF
13	NA	NA	TRBV27	TRBJ1-4	TGTGCCAGCAGCCGGGGGCTCAATGAAAAACTGTTTTTT	CASSRGLNEKLFF
14	TRBD1	NA	TRBV3-1/TRBV3-2	TRBJ1-1	TGTGCCAGCAGCCGCCAGACAGGGGGCACTGAAGCTTTCTTT	CASSRQTGGTEAFF
13	NA	NA	TRBV19	TRBJ1-5	TGTGCCAGTAGTGACACCCTCAATCAGCCCCAGCATTTT	CASSDTLNQPQHF
15	NA	NA	TRBV5-5	TRBJ1-3	TGTGCCAGCAGGCTTACTCAGGTCCCTGGAAACACCATATATTTT	CASRLTQVPGNTIYF
16	NA	few	TRBV19	TRBJ1-5	TGTGCCAGTAGTCCCGATACGACCCCGCCTTATCAGCCCCAGCATTTT	CASSPDTTPPYQPQHF
12	NA	NA	TRBV19	TRBJ1-1	TGTGCCAGTAGTATTAGAGGCGGGGAAGCTTTCTTT	CASSIRGGEAFF
15	TRBD1	NA	TRBV2	TRBJ2-7	TGTGCCAGCAGCGAAATGGGACAGGGTCAATACGAGCAGTACTTC	CASSEMGQGQYEQYF
18	TRBD2	NA	TRBV7-3	TRBJ2-1	TGTGCCAGCAGCTTAGTGGGACTAGCGGGGGGTTACTACAATGAGCAGTTCTTC	CASSLVGLAGGYYNEQFF
16	TRBD1	NA	TRBV10-3	TRBJ1-1	TGTGCCATCAGTGGGGACAGGGGGGCGACGAACACTGAAGCTTTCTTT	CAISGDRGATNTEAFF
12	NA	NA	TRBV7-9	TRBJ1-2	TGTGCCAGCAGCTTTGGGGCGAAAGCTTACACCTTC	CASSFGAKAYTF
15	TRBD1	NA	TRBV7-9	TRBJ1-4	TGTGCCAGCAGCTCCTTGGACAGGAGGGTTGAAAAACTGTTTTTT	CASSSLDRRVEKLFF
13	NA	NA	TRBV7-8	TRBJ1-2	TGTGCCAGCAGCTTATCGCTCGTTTTTGGCTACACCTTC	CASSLSLVFGYTF